This T cell receptor beta chain came from a study of cytomegalovirus exposure and HLA in healthy donors (dated 2017 in TCRdb). General notes on the study: According to an earlier analysis of several hundred of the donors, about 179 million T cells yielded approximately 120 million unique TCR beta sequences and 276 Gb of sequence data. HLA typing included class I and class II loci at four-digit resolution. The number of typed donors differed by locus: about 629-630 for A, B, C, DRB1 and DQB1; approximately 520 for DQA1; about 600 for DPA1; and some 450 for DPB1. The study used immunosequencing to profile the T cell repertoires of hundreds of subjects and linked those repertoires to cytomegalovirus serostatus. Of the roughly 390 genotyped donors, roughly 76% were placed in the genetic ancestry cluster associated with self-reported Caucasian donors. An earlier analysis of 450 to 750 of the donors used high-throughput TCR beta sequencing to judge whether each TCR beta V gene segment behaved as functional or pseudogenic. In a later genetic analysis, genome-wide SNP genotypes for about 55% of the 666 donors were used, and that subset was treated as a discovery cohort. A later analysis re-examined previously published TCR beta repertoires from roughly 720 donors and added high-resolution HLA genotyping to investigate patterns of TCR occurrence. In addition to the first cohort of 666 subjects, a separate validation cohort of 120 different subjects was used. Among several hundred genotyped donors of the cohort, an average of around 250,000 unique TCR beta nucleotide sequences was sequenced per donor, of which approximately 18% were non-productive. Approximately 300 gigabases of sequencing data and tens of millions of unique TCR sequences were included in an early release covering about 700 HLA-typed donors. High-throughput TCR immunosequencing, statistical association of individual TCRs with disease status, and machine learning were combined to predict cytomegalovirus infection status. The study aimed to test whether cataloging public T cell receptors could reveal signatures of past pathogen exposure. Rather than drawing on any new phenotypic data, the later analysis identified candidate immune exposures from TCR beta sequences and the way those sequences occurred across donors. Roughly 5 DR-DQ haplotypes were handled as single units for association and clustering because linkage in the cohort was strong. Donor age, sex, ethnicity and CMV serostatus were compiled together with the repertoire data. Every repertoire in the discovery cohort had been generated on one and the same sequencing platform. Results the study describes overall, beyond this receptor: The only immune exposure information available for the cohort was CMV serostatus. At a false discovery rate of 0.05, a later analysis linked about 16,000 TCR beta sequences to specific HLA alleles. In a later analysis, TCR association rates were found to vary across HLA loci, with the most associated TCRs seen for DRB1 alleles and the fewest for HLA-C alleles. Most TCR sequences were observed very rarely across donors, whereas some public TCRs were present in many individuals. The presence/absence analyses assumed that sequencing depth was roughly uniform across donors, and that assumption may not be true. In a later genetic analysis, a missense DCLRE1C variant was associated with V-gene and J-gene trimming of TCR beta chains, and the association was replicated in an independent cohort. It was suggested by the authors that the approach could potentially be generalized to other disease states and immunological phenotypes. In an earlier analysis of roughly 500 of the donors, most TCR beta V segments appeared in productive rearrangements about 87% or about 30% of the time, broadly matching IMGT annotations. A group of highly shared sequence variants was considered likely to be a technical artifact of the sequencing pipeline. Linkage disequilibrium might explain the correlated functional status among segregating V segments, but an unknown experimental factor could not be excluded. According to a later genetic analysis, donors in an Asian-associated ancestry cluster had fewer N-insertions in productive TCRs than the approximately 710-donor mean. Cytomegalovirus status was reported to be diagnosed by the classifier with high specificity and sensitivity in both the original and validation cohorts. In the study, approximately 160 TCR beta chains were listed as associated with cytomegalovirus. Because the 87-base-pair reads could not distinguish some IMGT-functional V segments, including TRBV6-2 and TRBV6-3, those segments were excluded. Most CMV-associated TCR beta chains appeared to be HLA-restricted in a later analysis, and the HLA associations seemed to be driven largely by CMV exposure. Because some donors lacked HLA typing at each locus, the association tests relied only on the typed subset. In a later analysis, HLA-associated TCR beta chains showed more clonal expansion and lower generation probabilities than non-associated chains that were equally common. A few of the identified cytomegalovirus-associated TCR beta chains were confirmed in vitro to be specific for cytomegalovirus antigens. This cohort had only TCR beta chains sequenced, and the lack of alpha or paired-chain data limited which features could be detected. Roughly 17 rarely observed V segments, including chromosome 9 orphons, were excluded from the earlier analysis of approximately 500 of the donors because counts were too low. Strong co-occurrence of HLA alleles, especially DR and DQ, made assigning TCR associations to individual alleles difficult. A later analysis reported that several top co-occurrence clusters appeared linked to parvovirus B19, influenza, CMV and Epstein-Barr virus. A further reported finding was that TCR beta sequences accurately predicted the HLA-A and HLA-B alleles for most subjects in the first cohort.

With respect to this clone: This receptor's antigen is unknown. Nothing much larger sits one base from this clone, and base qualities are not available.

The library was produced with the immunoSEQ multiplex PCR assay. For the multiplex PCR, a mixture combining 60 forward primers for TCR Vbeta segments and 13 reverse primers for TCR Jbeta segments was used. The CDR3 region of rearranged TCR beta genes was amplified from genomic DNA by a multiplex PCR assay. The amplified TCR beta libraries were sequenced on the Illumina HiSeq System as 87-base-pair reads. Regarding the original processing steps: A later analysis tallied 80 million to 95 million unique TCR beta chains across the 666 repertoires, and some 12 million of those chains were shared by two or more donors. Raw reads were error-corrected and collapsed into unique sequences by a nearest-neighbor algorithm in which closely related sequences were merged to remove PCR and sequencing errors. CDR3 sequences were aligned to IMGT reference sequences to assign V, D and J gene segments. For a sequence to be retained, a match of at least six nucleotides to both a V gene segment and a J gene segment was required. A rearrangement counted as productive if the CDR3 had no stop codons and remained in frame with V and J, and every other rearrangement counted as non-productive. Following IMGT convention, CDR3 was defined as the stretch from the second conserved V-encoded cysteine to the conserved J-encoded phenylalanine. In an earlier analysis of just under 600 of the donors, sequences lacking an unambiguous match to a single V gene segment were excluded. An earlier analysis of fewer than 650 of the donors classified V segments as functional when productive rearrangements were above 56.7% and as segregating when the standard deviation between donors was above 5%. A statistical classification framework was built to diagnose cytomegalovirus status from the catalog of TCR beta chain sequences. V and J gene assignment, in a later analysis, came from comparing TCR nucleotide sequences with IMGT/GENE-DB human TR gene sequences. A later analysis assigned CDR3 sequences and most-parsimonious VDJ recombination scenarios with the TCRdist pipeline. In a later analysis, every TCR beta chain was defined by the combination of its CDR3 amino acid sequence and its V-gene family, and reads without a unique V-gene family were dropped. In a later analysis, nearly 600 highly shared, low-generation-probability nucleotide sequences were removed to address suspected cross-contamination and a sequencing artifact. In a later analysis, a clonal expansion index was calculated for each public chain from normalized within-repertoire ranks of inferred template counts. In a later analysis, generation probabilities were computed using a VDJ recombination model fitted to out-of-frame rearrangements, and the results were checked against IGoR. Hypergeometric tests were used in a later analysis to score TCR-TCR, TCR-HLA and TCR-CMV co-occurrence, with a repertoire-size bias correction applied to the TCR pairs. To estimate false discovery rates, a later analysis permuted the HLA or CMV assignments 20 times. In a later analysis, co-occurring TCRs were grouped using DBSCAN, with TCRdist sequence similarity added in when clustering inside HLA-allele-positive subsets. For co-occurrence clustering, repertoires with fewer than 30,000 or more than 120,000 public chains were excluded, along with roughly five repertoires with anomalous nucleotide sharing. As stored in TCRdb, this immuneACCESS dataset retains in-frame rearrangements with V and J assigned. A fraction of the clones does not appear; measured against another copy, unresolved V genes explain less than half of the discrepancy, and the remainder lacks a known reason. That table is the source of V, J and clone size, and D and trimming were worked out from the DNA. Recorded for this sample are about 170,000 clones; less than 90% of them occurred a single time. The ten largest clones take up about 0.4% of the sample.

In total, about 650 healthy bone marrow donors made up the cohort. Cohort members were all nominally healthy when sampled, although unrecorded immune exposures were likely present. The donor was CMV seronegative and belonged to the group of around 400 seronegative cohort members. Each donor provided a peripheral blood sample, and peripheral blood mononuclear cells were used for TCR beta sequencing. Genomic DNA was extracted from the blood cell samples with the Qiagen DNeasy Blood Extraction Kit. The CDR3 starts with the cysteine, ends with the phenylalanine, and has 16 residues. Only the CDR3 DNA stays, 48 bases, in frame from base 1. Relative to germline, V is 5 bases shorter and J is 2 bases shorter, with 18 bases between their ends. The germline V gene (reference sequence) gives CDR1 as PRHDT and CDR2 as FYEKMQ.

The sequenced sample was PBMCs. This receptor was obtained from a boy between 2 and 10 years old in good health and CMV-seronegative. The sequence joins TRBV13 to TRBJ2-5; possibly the D gene is TRBD1, per 6 matching bases. DNA sequence: TGTGCCAGCAGCCCAAACTTACAGGGTGGACAAGAGACCCAGTACTTC. Its translation reads: CASSPNLQGGQETQYF.